A single sample gave rise to the 9 T cell receptor beta chains below, sequenced in a study of T cells in Graves' hyperthyroidism and ophthalmopathy. The TCR beta CDR3 regions underwent amplification using RNA transcripts as the source. A set of HTBI primers served as the primers for a first-round RT-PCR of the TCR CDR3. TCRdb analysed the multiplex PCR reads with MiXCR anew, one entry per CDR3 protein. The sample has nearly 750,000 distinct CDR3 sequences, roughly a third seen once; the top ten hold roughly 31%. Sequences were obtained from blood. These receptors originate from a woman aged 40 to 50 with Graves' hyperthyroidism.

This clonotype occurred a few times. This sequence joins TRBV9 and TRBJ1-1; tentative D call: TRBD1 (5 bases). Trimming cost V 4 bases and J 1 base, with 14 bases left between them. The germline CDR1 and CDR2 sequences are SGDLS and YYNGEE. The CDR3 spans 15 residues. The chain's CDR3 is CASSSPLGENTEAFF. The CDR3 DNA reads TGTGCCAGCAGCTCTCCACTAGGGGAGAACACTGAAGCTTTCTTT.

This clonotype has ten or more counts. V usage is TRBV20-1 and J usage is TRBJ1-2, with D unresolved. V lost 2 bases and J lost 8, with 12 bases in between. Germline CDR1 reads DFQATT; CDR2 reads SNEGSKA (reference sequence). CDR3 size: 12 residues. The CDR3 region is CSARRFGPGYTF. The CDR3 nucleotides read TGCAGTGCTAGACGCTTCGGCCCCGGCTACACCTTC.

This chain links TRBV12-3 or TRBV12-4 with TRBJ1-2; D call uncertain. The CDR3 runs to 15 residues. V lost 5 bases, J lost 4 bases, and 17 bases lay in between. The CDR3 nucleotides read TGTGCCAGCAGTCTCACAGAAGACCGCGGCTATGGCTACACCTTC. Protein product: CASSLTEDRGYGYTF.

Remarks on this clonotype: A much more abundant neighbour one base away suggests this may be a read error. The chain has TRBV19 and TRBJ1-1, with D unresolved. Germline values: CDR1 LNHDA, CDR2 SQIVND (reference sequence). With 4 bases removed from V and 1 base from J, the gap between germline ends came to 16 bases. CDR3 length: 16 amino acids. Written as DNA, the CDR3 is TGTGCCAGTAGTAACCCGGTGGCGGGTACGAACACTGAAGCTTTCTTT. Protein product: CASSNPVAGTNTEAFF.

This clonotype was recorded many times. The gene calls are TRBV12-3 or TRBV12-4 and TRBJ1-2; D remains unclear. The CDR3 extends over 13 amino acids. Trimming took off 3 bases at V and 6 bases at J, with 11 bases between the two ends. CDR3 loop: CASSFSRVDGYTF. The CDR3 DNA follows: TGTGCCAGCAGTTTTAGTCGGGTCGATGGCTACACCTTC.

As concerns this clonotype: This may stem from a read error, because a much larger clone lies one nucleotide away. This chain links TRBV25-1 with TRBJ1-1; no firm D call. From germline, CDR1 is MGHDK and CDR2 SYGVNS. Trimming took off 6 bases at V and 4 bases at J, with 15 bases between the two ends. This CDR3 spans 14 amino acids. The CDR3 loop is CASSPYPGITEAFF. The DNA of the CDR3 is TGTGCCAGCAGCCCCTACCCGGGGATCACTGAAGCTTTCTTT. The whole variable domain, filled in from reference TRBV25-1 and TRBJ1-1, reads EADIYQTPRYLVIGTGKKITLECSQTMGHDKMYWYQQDPGMELHLIHYSYGVNSTEKGDLSSESTVSRIRTEHFPLTLESARPSHTSQYLCASSPYPGITEAFFGQGTRLTVV.

The CDR3 sequence: CASRKLLDREEGYTF. As DNA, the CDR3 is TGTGCCAGCAGAAAGTTATTGGACAGGGAGGAAGGCTACACCTTC. V usage is TRBV7-2 and J usage is TRBJ1-2, with 8 nucleotides matching TRBD1. V lost 6 bases and J lost 8; bases outside the gene matches: 14. Germline V CDR1 and CDR2: SGHTA, FQGNSA. The CDR3 has 15 residues.

There are many counts of this clonotype. The chain combines TRBV25-1 with TRBJ2-7; TRBD1 is a possible D gene (6 bases). The CDR3 has 12 amino acids. Germline V gene data show CDR1 as MGHDK and CDR2 as SYGVNS. Trimming took off 5 bases at V and 6 bases at J, with 11 bases between the two ends. DNA of the CDR3: TGTGCCAGCAGTCTCAGGGGACGCGAGCAGTACTTC. Encoded protein: CASSLRGREQYF.

This clonotype has ten or more counts. The rearrangement joins TRBV2 to TRBJ1-6; D is uncertain. The V end lost 2 bases, the J end lost 7 bases, and 6 bases lay between the germline ends. Germline CDR1 reads SNHLY; CDR2 reads FYNNEI. There are 13 residues in the CDR3. CDR3 loop: CASSERLNSPLHF. Here the CDR3 DNA reads TGTGCCAGCAGTGAACGCCTCAATTCACCCCTCCACTTT.